These 18 T cell receptor beta chains were sequenced from one sample in a study of blood T cells in healthy people across ages. For the second PCR, which ran for roughly 7 to 11 cycles, a sample-barcoded 5' primer and a J-beta primer mix were used. Via MiXCR, TCRdb re-called the 5' RACE reads, giving one row per CDR3 protein. The table includes 1,300,000 or so distinct CDR3 sequences, approximately 63% detected once. What was sequenced was blood. All receptors derive from a young man in good health.

In this sample, this clonotype turned up a few times. V usage is TRBV12-3 or TRBV12-4 and J usage is TRBJ2-7, with D tentatively TRBD1 or TRBD2 (5 bases each). This CDR3 is 14 amino acids long. Deletions cut 8 bases from V and 6 bases from J, with 20 bases between. CDR3 nucleotide sequence: TGTGCCAGCGGATCCGGGACCGGTTCCGGCGAGCAGTACTTC. Its translation: CASGSGTGSGEQYF.

The chain links TRBV6-5 to TRBJ2-5, with D possibly TRBD2 on 5 matching bases. The CDR3 is 13 residues long. The germline V and J ends were trimmed by 6 bases and 4 bases, with 12 bases remaining between them. Germline loops: CDR1 MNHEY, CDR2 SVGAGI. For the CDR3, the DNA is TGTGCCAGCAGGAAACGGGAATCAGAGACCCAGTACTTC. Its protein is CASRKRESETQYF.

This sequence joins TRBV7-9 and TRBJ2-5, with 7 nucleotides matching TRBD1. V dropped 3 bases and J dropped 3; count of bases not matched to a gene: 4. The germline V gene has CDR1 SEHNR and CDR2 FQNEAQ (reference sequence). The CDR3 is made up of 14 amino acids. The DNA for the CDR3 is TGTGCCAGCAGCTTTGACAGGGTTGAAGAGACCCAGTACTTC. Protein sequence: CASSFDRVEETQYF.

This clonotype is a singleton in its sample. The chain employs TRBV30 and TRBJ1-2, with D uncertain. Trimming took 3 bases from V and 7 from J, leaving 15 bases between them. Germline CDR1 GTSNPN, CDR2 SVGIG (reference sequence). The CDR3 extends over 13 amino acids. The CDR3 DNA sequence: TGTGCCTGGAGCAGAGGAGAGTTGGGTGGCTACACCTTC. This codes for CAWSRGELGGYTF.

In its sample, this clonotype was seen a few times. The chain is built from TRBV20-1 and TRBJ2-7; D is uncertain. The germline gives CDR1 DFQATT, CDR2 SNEGSKA (reference sequence). This CDR3 has 13 residues. The germline V and J ends were trimmed by 0 bases and 6 bases, with 12 bases remaining between them. The CDR3 bases are TGCAGTGCTAGAGATAGGACCGCCCCCGAGCAGTACTTC. Translating gives CSARDRTAPEQYF.

The V call is TRBV20-1, the J call TRBJ1-2, with a tentative D call TRBD1 (6 bases). V lost 6 bases to trimming and J lost 0 bases, with 14 bases between them. Germline CDR1 DFQATT, CDR2 SNEGSKA (reference sequence). The CDR3 length is 14 residues. CDR3 amino acids: CSAKPGEPNYGYTF. The CDR3 DNA sequence: TGCAGTGCGAAACCAGGGGAACCTAACTATGGCTACACCTTC.

The CDR3 sequence: CASSYSNSVGDSTDTQYF. The CDR3 bases are TGTGCCAGCAGTTACTCGAATTCGGTGGGAGATAGCACAGATACGCAGTATTTT. This sequence joins TRBV6-5 and TRBJ2-3; maybe TRBD2 (5 bases). The CDR3 consists of 18 residues. Germline V gives CDR1 MNHEY, CDR2 SVGAGI. Trimming removed 0 bases at V and 0 bases at J, with 16 bases between.

This clonotype has just one count. CDR3 protein: CASRPGQLTSGYTF. CDR3 coding DNA: TGTGCCAGCAGGCCGGGACAACTCACGTCTGGCTACACCTTC. The J gene is TRBJ1-2, the V gene TRBV7-9, with a tentative D call TRBD1 (6 bases). CDR1 SEHNR and CDR2 FQNEAQ come from the germline V gene (reference sequence). The CDR3 spans 14 residues. V shed 6 bases and J shed 7 bases, with 18 bases lying between them. Using reference TRBV7-9 and TRBJ1-2 for the parts outside the CDR3, the full variable domain is DTGVSQNPRHKITKRGQNVTFRCDPISEHNRLYWYRQTLGQGPEFLTYFQNEAQLEKSRLLSDRFSAERPKGSFSTLEIQRTEQGDSAMYLCASRPGQLTSGYTFGSGTRLTVV.

V and J are TRBV24-1 and TRBJ2-5; 7 bases line up with TRBD1. Germline values: CDR1 KGHDR, CDR2 SFDVKD. The junction had 11 bases not matched to a gene; V was cut back by 9 bases and J by 5 bases. This CDR3 region has 14 residues. CDR3 bases: TGTGCCACCGCCGTGACAGGGTTGGTGGAGACCCAGTACTTC. Its protein product is CATAVTGLVETQYF.

The chain combines TRBV12-3 or TRBV12-4 with TRBJ1-5, with D possibly TRBD1 on 6 matching bases. The CDR3 is 14 residues long. Trimming took 3 bases from V and 5 from J, leaving 11 bases between them. The CDR3 nucleotides are TGTGCCAGCAGTTTCGGACAGACATATCAGCCCCAGCATTTT. Its protein is CASSFGQTYQPQHF.

A few counts support this clonotype. The chain has TRBV15 and TRBJ2-3; the D is unclear. Trimming stripped 5 bases from V and 2 bases from J, with 8 bases between. The germline CDR1 and CDR2 sequences are LNHNV and YYDKDF (reference sequence). The CDR3 covers 13 residues. The chain's CDR3 is CATSAGVTDTQYF. CDR3 in DNA: TGTGCCACCAGCGCCGGAGTCACAGATACGCAGTATTTT.

V usage is TRBV20-1 and J usage is TRBJ2-1; 10 nucleotides align to TRBD2. V was clipped by 7 bases and J by 9 bases; unmatched bases: 9. The CDR3 is 13 amino acids. Per germline, CDR1 DFQATT and CDR2 SNEGSKA (reference sequence). The DNA of the CDR3 is TGCAGTGTCGCCGGGACTAGCGTAGGTGAGCAGTTCTTC. Translated, it gives CSVAGTSVGEQFF.

The chain is built from TRBV20-1 and TRBJ2-7; tentative D call: TRBD2 (6 bases). This CDR3 spans 14 amino acids. The V end was cut by 3 bases, the J end by 4 bases, with 16 bases between. Germline lookup yields CDR1 DFQATT and CDR2 SNEGSKA (reference sequence). This CDR3 is CSARGLFDLYEQYF. DNA for the CDR3: TGCAGTGCTAGGGGACTTTTTGATCTATACGAGCAGTACTTC.

The V call is TRBV11-2, the J call TRBJ2-3, with D possibly being TRBD2 (6 bases). The length of the CDR3 is 15 residues. In germline, CDR1 is SGHAT, CDR2 FQNNGV. Between the trimmed V and J ends, which lost 9 bases and 2 bases, there was a span of 18 bases. The CDR3 spells CASEREALLTDTQYF. The CDR3 nucleotides read TGTGCCAGTGAGAGGGAGGCCTTACTCACAGATACGCAGTATTTT. Full variable domain (missing parts from reference TRBV11-2 and TRBJ2-3): EAGVAQSPRYKIIEKRQSVAFWCNPISGHATLYWYQQILGQGPKLLIQFQNNGVVDDSQLPKDRFSAERLKGVDSTLKIQPAKLEDSAVYLCASEREALLTDTQYFGPGTRLTVL.

The chain uses TRBV20-1 and TRBJ1-6; weak D call: TRBD1 (6 bases). Trimming removed 3 bases from V and 1 base from J, with 13 bases in between. The CDR3 loop spans 16 amino acids. Germline V gene data show CDR1 as DFQATT and CDR2 as SNEGSKA (reference sequence). CDR3 region: CSASTQGLSYNSPLHF. CDR3 sequence (DNA): TGCAGTGCTAGTACCCAGGGGCTTTCCTATAATTCACCCCTCCACTTT.

This rearrangement joins TRBV5-1 to TRBJ2-3; 11 positions match TRBD2. The germline gives CDR1 SGHRS, CDR2 YFSETQ. The V and J ends lost 4 bases and 6 bases, in that order; junction bases with no gene match: 19. CDR3 length: 19 amino acids. CDR3 sequence (DNA): TGCGCCAGCAGCCTCGTCCCACCTCTACTAGCGGGAGTGCCCGATACGCAGTATTTT. It yields the protein CASSLVPPLLAGVPDTQYF.

The genes are TRBV20-1 and TRBJ1-6; TRBD1 might be the D (5 bases). CDR1 is DFQATT, CDR2 SNEGSKA, per germline (reference sequence). V lost 2 bases, J lost 11 bases, and 10 bases lay in between. The CDR3 covers 12 residues. CDR3 sequence reads: CSARQAGPPLHF. CDR3 bases: TGCAGTGCTAGACAGGCGGGACCACCCCTCCACTTT.

The rearrangement joins TRBV6-5 to TRBJ2-7, with D maybe TRBD2 (6 bases). The CDR3 is 14 amino acids. Looked up from germline, CDR1 is MNHEY and CDR2 is SVGAGI. V lost 6 bases to trimming and J lost 2 bases, with 14 bases between them. The CDR3 DNA is TGTGCCAGCAGCCCCAGCGGGCTCACCTACGAGCAGTACTTC. It codes for CASSPSGLTYEQYF.